Sequencing of this T cell receptor (beta chain) was carried out in a study of T cells after yellow fever vaccination. 5'RACE template switching generated TCR cDNA, adding a universal primer site and UMIs. MiXCR was run by TCRdb on the 5' RACE reads, yielding one entry per CDR3 protein. The sample holds a few hundred thousand distinct CDR3 sequences, approximately 10% seen once. Study conclusions and caveats: Abundant clonotypes from the bulk population could have been carried over as contaminants into FACS-sorted repertoires. Booster samples showed a return of most primary-vaccination clones (about 96% CD4, around 88% CD8).

There are many counts of this clonotype. Its antigen is still unknown. The sequence derives from a man between 18 and 29 years old who received the YFV17D yellow fever vaccine. The sequenced sample was CD4+ T cells sorted from PBMCs, obtained 5 days after the yellow fever booster vaccination.

The CDR3 loop reads CASSQEYGVLAKNIQYF. The CDR3 nucleotides are TGCGCCAGCAGCCAAGAGTACGGAGTTCTAGCCAAAAACATTCAGTACTTC. The gene calls are TRBV4-3 and TRBJ2-4; no clear D. Germline V gene sequence: CDR1 LGHNA, CDR2 YSLEER. Trimming removed 0 bases from V and 0 bases from J, with 12 bases in between. The CDR3 loop spans 17 amino acids.